This passage covers 8 T cell receptor beta chains from one sample sequenced in a study of blood T cell repertoires in COVID-19. The method was immunoSEQ multiplex PCR; TCRdb's version includes in-frame clones alone and lacks a portion of them. The data contain 200,000 to 250,000 clones, around four fifths of them singletons. Material for sequencing was peripheral blood. The receptors derive from a woman aged 40 to 50 with active or convalescent COVID-19.

This chain links TRBV24-1 with TRBJ2-2; D is unclear. V lost 9 bases and J 4 bases, leaving 5 bases between the germline ends. This CDR3 has 11 residues. Germline V CDR1 and CDR2: KGHDR, SFDVKD. CDR3 nucleotides: TGTGCCACCCGAGGCACCGGGGAGCTGTTTTTT. Translation: CATRGTGELFF.

The chain links TRBV2 to TRBJ2-1; D remains unclear. There are 14 residues in the CDR3. Germline V CDR1 and CDR2: SNHLY, FYNNEI. V lost 4 bases and J 2 bases, leaving 9 bases between the germline ends. CDR3 sequence (DNA): TGTGCCAGCAGTGGAATGGCAGCCTACAATGAGCAGTTCTTC. Protein: CASSGMAAYNEQFF.

The CDR3 spells CASSVGRGAYEQYF. DNA for the CDR3: TGTGCCAGCAGTGTTGGTCGGGGTGCCTACGAGCAGTACTTC. The genes are TRBV2 and TRBJ2-7; D perhaps matches TRBD2 (5 bases). This CDR3 is 14 amino acids long. Deletions cut 4 bases from V and 2 bases from J, with 12 bases between. Germline V gene sequence: CDR1 SNHLY, CDR2 FYNNEI.

In this sample, this clone turned up once. The sample has other DNA sequences that encode this CDR3 too. The chain links TRBV9 to TRBJ1-3; 10 bases fit TRBD1. V shed 3 bases and J 3 bases; nucleotides not matched to a gene: 0. Germline CDR1 reads SGDLS; CDR2 reads YYNGEE. CDR3 size: 14 residues. CDR3 loop: CASSGDRGGNTIYF. CDR3 nucleotides: TGTGCCAGCAGCGGGGACAGGGGTGGAAACACCATATATTTT.

V usage is TRBV3-1 (or the pseudogene TRBV3-2) and J usage is TRBJ2-1; 13 nucleotides align to TRBD2. In germline, CDR1 is LGHDT, CDR2 YNNKEL (reference sequence). CDR3 length: 15 residues. Germline trimming cut 3 bases from V and 7 bases from J; bases unmatched to any gene: 3. CDR3 sequence: CASSHQGLAGNEQFF. As DNA, the CDR3 is TGTGCCAGCAGCCACCAGGGACTAGCGGGGAATGAGCAGTTCTTC.

This clone was seen a few times. V is TRBV6-5 and J is TRBJ1-3; D is perhaps TRBD1 (6 bases). This CDR3 is 13 amino acids long. Trimming shortened V by 7 bases and J by 2 bases, and 9 bases separated the two germline ends. CDR1 is MNHEY, CDR2 SVGAGI, per germline. CDR3 sequence reads: CASTRDTGNTIYF. The CDR3 DNA is TGTGCCAGCACACGGGACACTGGAAACACCATATATTTT.

With respect to this clone: Other DNA sequences in this sample translate to the same CDR3. For the CDR3, the DNA is TGCGCCAGCAGTTTATCCGGGACTGGAAACACCATATATTTT. Residues: CASSLSGTGNTIYF. This chain links TRBV5-1 with TRBJ1-3; D ambiguous. The V end lost 5 bases, the J end lost 2 bases, and 11 bases lay between the germline ends. Germline values: CDR1 SGHRS, CDR2 YFSETQ. The CDR3 is made up of 14 amino acids.

Many counts were recorded for this clone. Here the CDR3 DNA reads TGCGCCAGCCTCCAAGATACCAGTCTGAACACTGAAGCTTTCTTT. Translation: CASLQDTSLNTEAFF. This chain uses TRBV4-1 with TRBJ1-1; D is unresolved. Trimming removed 8 bases from V and 0 bases from J, with 16 bases in between. Germline V gene sequence: CDR1 MGHRA, CDR2 YSYEKL. This CDR3 has 15 amino acids.